This T cell receptor (beta chain) is from a study of shared clonotypes between healthy human individuals. V dropped 4 bases and J dropped 4; count of bases not matched to a gene: 8. The CDR3 sequence is 15 residues long. The V gene's germline CDR1 is SGHRS and CDR2 YFSETQ. This clone was observed once. Everyone who donated was a Caucasian adult who lived in Nashville, Tennessee. Produced via immunoSEQ multiplex PCR; TCRdb's table is partial and in-frame only. The sample includes about 2 million clones, approximately 95% of them seen just once. J is TRBJ2-5 and V is TRBV5-1; TRBD1 matches at 9 bases. The sequencing input was naive CD4+ T cells sorted from blood. Subset of the sample: CD45RA+ positively selected. This TCR was recovered from a man aged 18 to 30 in good health. The CDR3 region is CASSVGTGLGETQYF. The CDR3 coding sequence is TGCGCCAGCAGCGTCGGGACAGGGCTCGGAGAGACCCAGTACTTC.